These T cell receptor beta chains were read from a single sample in a study of T cells in Graves' hyperthyroidism and ophthalmopathy. TCRdb re-derived calls from the multiplex PCR reads in MiXCR, one entry per CDR3 protein. The sample records about 560,000 distinct CDR3 sequences, roughly a sixth being singletons. Input material: blood. The receptors shown here come from a woman aged 18-29 years with Graves' hyperthyroidism. Each CDR3 is given with its conserved first and last residue. D genes are given only for firm matches. The size of a clone is reported for some rows only, either as once, few or many, or as a class for expanded clones.

CASSWGQLNQPQHF	TGTGCCAGCAGCTGGGGACAGTTGAATCAGCCCCAGCATTTT	.	TRBJ1-5	TRBV5-6	TRBD1
CASSQDREQETQYF	TGTGCCAGCAGTCAAGACAGGGAACAAGAGACCCAGTACTTC	.	TRBJ2-5	TRBV28	TRBD1
CASSQDNEKLFF	TGCGCCAGCAGCCAGGATAATGAAAAACTGTTTTTT	few	TRBJ1-4	TRBV5-1	.
CAISGTDSNQPQHF	TGTGCCATCAGTGGGACGGATAGCAATCAGCCCCAGCATTTT	many	TRBJ1-5	TRBV10-3	.
CATSDLGQANNEQFF	TGTGCCACCAGTGACCTAGGACAGGCCAACAATGAGCAGTTCTTC	few	TRBJ2-1	TRBV24-1	TRBD1
CASSPFPAGGRNGYTF	TGTGCCAGCAGTCCGTTTCCCGCAGGGGGCAGAAATGGCTACACCTTC	many	TRBJ1-2	TRBV12-3/TRBV12-4	TRBD1
CASTGTVNTEAFF	TGTGCCAGCACTGGGACAGTGAACACTGAAGCTTTCTTT	many	TRBJ1-1	TRBV6-1	TRBD1
CSASVAGGNTGELFF	TGCAGTGCTAGTGTAGCGGGAGGGAACACCGGGGAGCTGTTTTTT	.	TRBJ2-2	TRBV20-1	TRBD2
CASSLEVTTSYEQYF	TGCGCCAGCAGCTTGGAAGTGACTACCTCCTACGAGCAGTACTTC	many	TRBJ2-7	TRBV5-1	.
CASSVDSGGPLHF	TGTGCCAGCAGCGTAGATAGCGGAGGACCCCTCCACTTT	few	TRBJ1-6	TRBV9	.
CASSSDRWGNTEAFF	TGTGCCAGCAGCTCGGACAGGTGGGGGAACACTGAAGCTTTCTTT	.	TRBJ1-1	TRBV7-9	TRBD1
CASSIFPSGGAETQYF	TGTGCCAGTAGTATATTTCCTAGCGGGGGGGCTGAGACCCAGTACTTC	many	TRBJ2-5	TRBV19	TRBD2
CASSPMGRGNQPQHF	TGTGCCAGCAGCCCCATGGGTAGAGGCAATCAGCCCCAGCATTTT	many	TRBJ1-5	TRBV5-6	.